Listed below are T cell receptor beta chains from one sample, sequenced in a study of shared T cell receptors in the human thymus. Clones were sequenced by immunoSEQ multiplex PCR, and TCRdb holds only the in-frame ones, with some missing. The table has hundreds of thousands of clones, roughly 86% seen once. Another study also made use of these data, one on human thymus T cells.

Sequencing was carried out using thymocytes. These receptors came from a boy younger than two with a congenital heart defect. CDR3s include the opening cysteine and the closing phenylalanine or tryptophan. Each record gives: D gene, clone size, V gene, CDR3 length, J gene, CDR3 protein, CDR3 DNA. The D gene is left open where the match is weak. Not every row has a clone size; where given, it reads once, few, many or a size class.

.	.	TRBV14	15	TRBJ2-7	CASSQDRASSPEQYF	TGTGCCAGCAGCCAAGATAGGGCTAGCAGTCCCGAGCAGTACTTC
TRBD1	.	TRBV27	16	TRBJ1-1	CASSLNPQGVNTEAFF	TGTGCCAGCAGTTTAAATCCCCAGGGGGTGAACACTGAAGCTTTCTTT
.	.	TRBV6-1	15	TRBJ2-2	CASSEELRYTGELFF	TGTGCCAGCAGTGAAGAACTCCGATACACCGGGGAGCTGTTTTTT
.	.	TRBV6-5	12	TRBJ2-7	CASTETPGEQYF	TGTGCCAGCACGGAAACCCCGGGTGAGCAGTACTTC
.	.	TRBV29-1	13	TRBJ2-1	CSAEVSSYNEQFF	TGCAGCGCAGAGGTCAGCTCCTACAATGAGCAGTTCTTC
.	.	TRBV19	13	TRBJ1-2	CASRGRANYGYTF	TGTGCCAGTAGGGGCAGAGCTAACTATGGCTACACCTTC
TRBD2	.	TRBV4-3	18	TRBJ2-5	CASSQDSLAETLQETQYF	TGCGCCAGCAGCCAAGATTCTCTAGCGGAAACACTCCAAGAGACCCAGTACTTC
.	few	TRBV29-1	12	TRBJ2-7	CSVQGRDYEQYF	TGCAGCGTTCAGGGCAGGGACTACGAGCAGTACTTC
TRBD1	once	TRBV28	15	TRBJ2-1	CASRPQGEWGGEQFF	TGTGCCAGCAGGCCTCAGGGGGAATGGGGTGGTGAGCAGTTCTTC
TRBD1	.	TRBV13	14	TRBJ2-1	CASSLGTGSREQFF	TGTGCCAGCAGCTTAGGGACAGGGAGCCGTGAGCAGTTCTTC
.	.	TRBV5-1	12	TRBJ1-1	CASSLRGTEAFF	TGCGCCAGCAGCTTGAGGGGCACTGAAGCTTTCTTT
TRBD1	.	TRBV2	21	TRBJ2-5	CASREGQAYWGPRRAGETQYF	TGTGCCAGCAGGGAGGGACAGGCATATTGGGGACCGCGGAGGGCCGGGGAGACCCAGTACTTC
TRBD2	.	TRBV14	18	TRBJ2-2	CASSQPGEREKDTGELFF	TGTGCCAGCAGCCAACCAGGGGAGCGGGAGAAGGACACCGGGGAGCTGTTTTTT
TRBD1	.	TRBV7-2	19	TRBJ2-7	CASSQHPETGTGSSYEQYF	TGTGCCAGCAGCCAACACCCGGAAACCGGGACAGGGAGTTCCTACGAGCAGTACTTC
TRBD1	.	TRBV2	13	TRBJ2-7	CASSNRGSYEQYF	TGTGCCAGCAGCAACAGGGGTTCCTACGAGCAGTACTTC
.	once	TRBV28	15	TRBJ1-3	CASRSPPGSRNTIYF	TGTGCCAGCAGGTCACCCCCGGGAAGTAGAAACACCATATATTTT
TRBD1	.	TRBV5-1	17	TRBJ2-7	CASSSSTKDRGPYEQYF	TGCGCCAGCAGCTCCTCTACTAAGGACAGGGGGCCTTACGAGCAGTACTTC
.	.	TRBV28	15	TRBJ2-7	CASSAYRVSTYEQYF	TGTGCCAGCAGTGCATACAGGGTCTCGACCTACGAGCAGTACTTC
TRBD2	.	TRBV6-1	16	TRBJ2-7	CASSEGHSGLTYEQYF	TGTGCCAGCAGTGAAGGACATTCGGGACTAACCTACGAGCAGTACTTC
.	.	TRBV15	15	TRBJ1-2	CATSRARRWDYGYTF	TGTGCCACCAGCAGAGCACGGAGGTGGGACTATGGCTACACCTTC
.	few	TRBV7-6	14	TRBJ1-5	CASSLGGGNQPQHF	TGTGCCAGCAGCCTAGGCGGGGGCAATCAGCCCCAGCATTTT
.	once	TRBV2	18	TRBJ2-3	CASRQKRGRSGGTDTQYF	TGTGCCAGCAGGCAAAAGAGGGGGCGTAGCGGGGGCACAGATACGCAGTATTTT
TRBD2	.	TRBV7-9	15	TRBJ2-7	CASSHTSGGPYEQYF	TGTGCCAGCAGCCATACTAGCGGGGGTCCGTACGAGCAGTACTTC
TRBD1	.	TRBV6-6	16	TRBJ1-6	CASSYSVDRGDSPLHF	TGTGCCAGCAGTTACTCGGTGGACAGGGGAGATTCACCCCTCCACTTT
.	.	TRBV15	14	TRBJ1-2	CATSRVRGGHGYTF	TGTGCCACCAGCAGAGTGCGGGGGGGACATGGCTACACCTTC
.	.	TRBV28	15	TRBJ1-3	CASSLKSGSGNTIYF	TGTGCCAGCAGCCTCAAGAGTGGCTCTGGAAACACCATATATTTT
.	.	TRBV6-1	12	TRBJ1-2	CASSDPPYGYTF	TGTGCCAGCAGTGATCCCCCTTATGGCTACACCTTC
TRBD1	.	TRBV19	14	TRBJ1-5	CASTVDRGYQPQHF	TGTGCCAGTACCGTGGACAGGGGATATCAGCCCCAGCATTTT
TRBD1	.	TRBV7-2	17	TRBJ2-5	CASSPTTPTGGQETQYF	TGTGCCAGCAGCCCGACCACACCGACAGGGGGCCAGGAGACCCAGTACTTC
.	.	TRBV5-1	13	TRBJ1-2	CASSLARGYGYTF	TGCGCCAGCAGCTTGGCCAGGGGCTATGGCTACACCTTC
.	.	TRBV4-1	17	TRBJ1-5	CASSHRFQGMGNQPQHF	TGCGCCAGCAGCCACCGCTTCCAGGGGATGGGCAATCAGCCCCAGCATTTT
TRBD1	once	TRBV6-7	18	TRBJ2-1	CASSYPPTWDRDVNEQFF	TGTGCCAGCAGTTACCCACCAACCTGGGACAGGGATGTCAATGAGCAGTTCTTC
TRBD1	.	TRBV6-1	14	TRBJ2-7	CASSKRTGFDEQYF	TGTGCCAGCAGTAAGAGGACAGGGTTCGACGAGCAGTACTTC
TRBD1	.	TRBV4-3	19	TRBJ2-2	CASSQDWPGQGSNTGELFF	TGCGCCAGCAGCCAAGATTGGCCGGGACAGGGGTCGAACACCGGGGAGCTGTTTTTT
.	once	TRBV11-2	15	TRBJ1-1	CASSEVRGTRTEAFF	TGTGCCAGCAGCGAGGTCCGGGGAACAAGAACTGAAGCTTTCTTT
.	.	TRBV5-4	15	TRBJ1-2	CASSGFETADFGYTF	TGTGCCAGCAGCGGTTTCGAGACAGCCGATTTTGGCTACACCTTC
.	.	TRBV28	12	TRBJ1-1	CASSIWHTEAFF	TGTGCCAGCAGTATTTGGCACACTGAAGCTTTCTTT
.	.	TRBV6-1	14	TRBJ1-5	CASSVRLTNQPQHF	TGTGCCAGCAGTGTGAGGCTGACCAATCAGCCCCAGCATTTT
TRBD2	.	TRBV5-8	14	TRBJ2-7	CASSLRDYSYEQYF	TGTGCCAGCAGCCTCCGGGACTACTCCTACGAGCAGTACTTC
.	.	TRBV9	15	TRBJ2-2	CASSVELKQDGELFF	TGTGCCAGCAGCGTAGAATTGAAACAGGACGGGGAGCTGTTTTTT
.	.	TRBV6-1	16	TRBJ2-1	CASSERVGGPYNEQFF	TGTGCCAGCAGTGAAAGAGTGGGGGGGCCCTACAATGAGCAGTTCTTC
.	.	TRBV29-1	12	TRBJ2-7	CSVEGQGNEQYF	TGCAGCGTTGAGGGTCAGGGGAACGAGCAGTACTTC
.	.	TRBV28	11	TRBJ2-5	CASSGGETQYF	TGCGCCAGCAGTGGGGGGGAGACCCAGTACTTC
TRBD1	.	TRBV2	13	TRBJ1-1	CASRGQENTEAFF	TGTGCCAGCAGGGGACAGGAGAACACTGAAGCTTTCTTT
TRBD1	.	TRBV28	17	TRBJ1-5	CASKGQGSPYRGQPQHF	TGTGCCAGCAAAGGACAGGGGTCCCCCTACAGAGGCCAGCCCCAGCATTTT
.	.	TRBV30	15	TRBJ1-6	CAWSDSTEDNSPLHF	TGTGCCTGGAGTGACTCGACAGAAGATAATTCCCCCCTCCACTTT
TRBD1	.	TRBV9	18	TRBJ2-2	CASSVGAWDRVHTGELFF	TGTGCCAGCAGCGTAGGGGCTTGGGACAGGGTGCACACCGGGGAGCTGTTTTTT
TRBD1	.	TRBV7-8	19	TRBJ2-1	CASSLAGQPSPKSYNEQFF	TGTGCCAGCAGCTTAGCGGGACAGCCGTCCCCTAAATCCTACAATGAGCAGTTCTTC
TRBD1	.	TRBV11-1	18	TRBJ2-2	CASTLESSGTENTGELFF	TGTGCCAGCACCCTCGAATCGTCCGGGACAGAGAACACCGGGGAGCTGTTTTTT
.	.	TRBV28	15	TRBJ1-2	CASSLYFSLLYGYTF	TGTGCCAGCAGTTTATACTTTTCGTTACTCTATGGCTACACCTTC